One T cell receptor (beta chain) is described in this entry. Trimming left V 3 bases short and J 9 bases short, with 11 bases between. This CDR3 has 11 amino acids. From germline, CDR1 is DFQATT and CDR2 SNEGSKA (reference sequence). The sample is drawn from a study of shared clonotypes between healthy human individuals. For sorted subsets, roughly 210 ng DNA per replicate equaled roughly 29,000 T cell genomes. TCRdb's table, derived via immunoSEQ multiplex PCR, lists solely in-frame clones and lacks some. The data hold a few hundred thousand clones, with around 79% observed a single time. This receptor was identified in a man younger than 45 in good health. The chain employs TRBV20-1 and TRBJ1-1; D unresolved. The sequencing input was memory CD4+ T cells sorted from blood. Described subset: CD45RA-negative fraction. Written as DNA, the CDR3 is TGCAGTGCTAGGCAACAGCGTAAAGCTTTCTTT. This gives the protein CSARQQRKAFF.